Listed here is a single T cell receptor (beta chain). Per germline, CDR1 SGHRS and CDR2 YFSETQ. V gave up 2 bases and J gave up 0 bases, with 14 bases separating them. The CDR3 loop spans 17 amino acids. This entry comes from a study of cytomegalovirus exposure and HLA in healthy donors. TCRdb's copy holds only in-frame clones and misses some; the assay was immunoSEQ multiplex PCR. The data contain approximately 160,000 clones, approximately 86% of them seen just once; the ten biggest clones take up around 2.3%. The study drew the donors from its roughly 130-subject validation cohort, separate from the roughly 670-subject first cohort.

Sequencing input: PBMCs. This rearrangement joins TRBV5-1 to TRBJ1-4; D gene uncertain. This TCR came from a woman aged 18-29 years in good health and CMV-seronegative. The CDR3 here is CASSLLHLPPTNEKLFF. CDR3 nucleotides: TGCGCCAGCAGCTTACTCCATCTTCCTCCAACTAATGAAAAACTGTTTTTT.